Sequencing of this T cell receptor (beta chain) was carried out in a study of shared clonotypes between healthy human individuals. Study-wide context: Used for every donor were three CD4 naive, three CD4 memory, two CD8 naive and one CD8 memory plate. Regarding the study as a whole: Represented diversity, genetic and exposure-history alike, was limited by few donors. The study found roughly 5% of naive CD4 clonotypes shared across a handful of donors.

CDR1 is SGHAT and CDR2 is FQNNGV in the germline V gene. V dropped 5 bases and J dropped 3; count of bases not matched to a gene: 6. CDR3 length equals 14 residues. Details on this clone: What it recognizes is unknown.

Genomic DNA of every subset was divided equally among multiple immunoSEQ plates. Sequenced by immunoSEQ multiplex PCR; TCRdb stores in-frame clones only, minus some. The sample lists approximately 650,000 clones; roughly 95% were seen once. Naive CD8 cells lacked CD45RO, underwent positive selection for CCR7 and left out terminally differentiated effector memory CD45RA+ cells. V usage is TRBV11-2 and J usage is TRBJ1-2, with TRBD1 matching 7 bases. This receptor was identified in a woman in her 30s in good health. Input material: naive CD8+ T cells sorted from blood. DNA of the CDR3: TGTGCCAGCAGCCGCGGGACAGCGCACTATGGCTACACCTTC. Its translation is CASSRGTAHYGYTF.